This T cell receptor (beta chain) was captured by sequencing in a study of immune evolution from preneoplasia to lung adenocarcinoma. Regarding the study as a whole: Later-stage lesions seemingly showed higher T cell density and diversity than normal lung.

Looked up from germline, CDR1 is GTSNPN and CDR2 is SVGIG (reference sequence). The CDR3 is 12 residues long. Trimming shortened V by 5 bases and J by 3 bases, and 11 bases separated the two germline ends. On this clone itself: Its antigen remains unidentified.

Resections took place in Japan or China from about 2014 to 2018. Histologic diagnosis was independently verified by two lung pathologists. The repertoire was sequenced with immunoSEQ multiplex PCR; TCRdb's copy has only in-frame clones and lacks some. The sample shows about 3,200 clones, around 80% of them seen only once. The chain employs TRBV30 and TRBJ2-7; D is unresolved. The clonotype originates from a donor older than 65 with lung adenocarcinoma. Sequencing input: FFPE adjacent normal lung tissue. The CDR3 sequence: CAWSPLDYEQYF. CDR3 bases: TGTGCCTGGTCACCGTTAGACTACGAGCAGTACTTC.